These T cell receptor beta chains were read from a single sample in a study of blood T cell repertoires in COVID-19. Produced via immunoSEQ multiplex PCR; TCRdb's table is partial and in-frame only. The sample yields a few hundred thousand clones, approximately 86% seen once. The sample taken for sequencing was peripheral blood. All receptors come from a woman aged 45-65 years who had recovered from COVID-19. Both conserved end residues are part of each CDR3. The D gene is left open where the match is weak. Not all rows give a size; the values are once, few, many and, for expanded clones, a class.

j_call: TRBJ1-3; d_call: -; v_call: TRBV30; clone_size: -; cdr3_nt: TGTGCCTGGAGTGGGGGCGGAAGCACCATATATTTT; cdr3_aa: CAWSGGGSTIYF
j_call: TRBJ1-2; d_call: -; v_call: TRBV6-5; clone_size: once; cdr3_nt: TGTGCCAGCAGTTACTCCACAGGGGGCTACACCTTC; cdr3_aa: CASSYSTGGYTF
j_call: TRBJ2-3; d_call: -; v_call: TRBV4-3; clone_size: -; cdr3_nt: TGCGCCAGCAGCCGGAGGGGCACAGATACGCAGTATTTT; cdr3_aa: CASSRRGTDTQYF
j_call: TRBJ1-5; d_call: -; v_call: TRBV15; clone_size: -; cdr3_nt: TGTGCCACCAGCAGAGATCTGGCTCAGCCCCAGCATTTT; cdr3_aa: CATSRDLAQPQHF
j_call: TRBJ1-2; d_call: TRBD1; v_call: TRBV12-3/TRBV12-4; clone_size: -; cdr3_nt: TGTGCCAGCAGTTTTGGGACAGGGGGTGGCTACACCTTC; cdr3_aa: CASSFGTGGGYTF
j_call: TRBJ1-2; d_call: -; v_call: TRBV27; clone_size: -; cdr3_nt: TGTGCCAGCAGCCCTGATAGGACTCAAGCTGGTGGCTACACCTTC; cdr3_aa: CASSPDRTQAGGYTF
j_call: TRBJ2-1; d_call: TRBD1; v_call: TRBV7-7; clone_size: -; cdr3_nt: TGTGCTAGCAGCACAGGGGAGTCGAATGAGCAGTTCTTC; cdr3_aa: CASSTGESNEQFF
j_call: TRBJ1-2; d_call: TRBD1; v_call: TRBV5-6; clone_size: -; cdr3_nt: TGTGCCAGCACGGACAGGAGCCCCAAAGGCTACACCTTC; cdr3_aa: CASTDRSPKGYTF
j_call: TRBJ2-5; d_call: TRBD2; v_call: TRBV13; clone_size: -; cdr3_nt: TGTGCCAGCAGCTTAGGAGCGGGGTCCCTGGAGACCCAGTACTTC; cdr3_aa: CASSLGAGSLETQYF
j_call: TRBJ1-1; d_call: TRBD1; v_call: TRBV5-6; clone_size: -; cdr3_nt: TGTGCCAGCAGCTTTACCCTCCCCGGGACAGGGAACACTGAAGCTTTCTTT; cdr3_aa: CASSFTLPGTGNTEAFF
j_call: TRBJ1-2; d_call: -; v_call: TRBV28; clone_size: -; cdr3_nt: TGTGCCAGCAGCCCCCCTGACAGGACGGATGGCTACACCTTC; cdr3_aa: CASSPPDRTDGYTF
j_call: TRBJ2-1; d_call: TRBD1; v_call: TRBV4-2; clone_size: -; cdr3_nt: TGTGCCAGCAGCCAAGAGGTATCCGGGACAGGGAACAATGAGCAGTTCTTC; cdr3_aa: CASSQEVSGTGNNEQFF
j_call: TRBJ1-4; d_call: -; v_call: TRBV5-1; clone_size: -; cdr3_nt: TGCGCCAGCAGCCCTAAGGGGTTGGGTAATGAAAAACTGTTTTTT; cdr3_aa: CASSPKGLGNEKLFF
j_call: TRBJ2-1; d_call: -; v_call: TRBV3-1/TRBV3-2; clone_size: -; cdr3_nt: TGTGCCAGCAGCCCACAGGTTTCAAGGAACAATGAGCAGTTCTTC; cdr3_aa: CASSPQVSRNNEQFF
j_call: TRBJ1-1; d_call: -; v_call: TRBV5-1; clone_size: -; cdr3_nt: TGCGCCAGCAAGGAGGGGACCACTGAAGCTTTCTTT; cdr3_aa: CASKEGTTEAFF
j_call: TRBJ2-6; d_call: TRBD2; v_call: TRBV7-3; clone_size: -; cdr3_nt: TGTGCCAGCAGCTTAAGGGCTAGCGGGAGAGGGTCTGGGGCCAACGTCCTGACTTTC; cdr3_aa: CASSLRASGRGSGANVLTF
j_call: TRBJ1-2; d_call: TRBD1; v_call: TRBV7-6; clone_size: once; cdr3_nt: TGTGCCAGCAGCTTAGCGCTTGGACAGGGTGTAGACGGCTACACCTTC; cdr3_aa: CASSLALGQGVDGYTF
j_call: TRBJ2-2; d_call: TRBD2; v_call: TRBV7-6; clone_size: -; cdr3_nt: TGTGCCAGCAGCTTAGTTTCGTGGTTAGCGGGAGTCCCGAACACCGGGGAGCTGTTTTTT; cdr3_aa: CASSLVSWLAGVPNTGELFF
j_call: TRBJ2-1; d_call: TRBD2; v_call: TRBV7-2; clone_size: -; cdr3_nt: TGTGCCAGCAGCTTAACTAGCGCTTTGCCCAGGCAGCAGTTCTTC; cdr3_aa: CASSLTSALPRQQFF
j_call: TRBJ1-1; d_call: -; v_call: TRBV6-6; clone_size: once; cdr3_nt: TGTGCCAGCAGTTACGGCGGACATGAAGCTTTCTTT; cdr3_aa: CASSYGGHEAFF
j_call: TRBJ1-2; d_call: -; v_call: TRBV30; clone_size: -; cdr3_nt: TGTGCCTGGGCTGGGCCGGCTCATGGCTACACCTTC; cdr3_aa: CAWAGPAHGYTF
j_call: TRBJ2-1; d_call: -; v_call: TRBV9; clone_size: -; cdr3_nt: TGTGCCAGCAGCCCCCGCGGACTGGCTGACGAGCAGTTCTTC; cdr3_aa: CASSPRGLADEQFF
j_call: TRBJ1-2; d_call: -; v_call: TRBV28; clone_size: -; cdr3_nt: TGTGCCAGCAGGGACAGTGGAGAGTATGGCTACACCTTC; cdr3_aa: CASRDSGEYGYTF
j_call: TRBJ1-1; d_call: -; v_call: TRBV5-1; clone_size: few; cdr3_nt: TGCGCCAGCAGCGAATCAACAGGGTATAGCACTGAAGCTTTCTTT; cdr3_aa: CASSESTGYSTEAFF
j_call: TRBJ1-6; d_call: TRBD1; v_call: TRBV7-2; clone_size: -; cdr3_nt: TGTGCCAGCAGTCTTGTTTGGGACAGGGGAAAACCCCTCCACTTT; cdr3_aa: CASSLVWDRGKPLHF
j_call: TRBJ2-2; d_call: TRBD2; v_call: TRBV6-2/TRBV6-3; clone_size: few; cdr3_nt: TGTGCCAGCAGTTATCCTACTAGCGGGGCAAACACCGGGGAGCTGTTTTTT; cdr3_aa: CASSYPTSGANTGELFF
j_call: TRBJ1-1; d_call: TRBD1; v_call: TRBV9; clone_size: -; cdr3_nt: TGTGCCAGCAGCACCCACGGGACAGGGAACACTGAAGCTTTCTTT; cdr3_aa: CASSTHGTGNTEAFF
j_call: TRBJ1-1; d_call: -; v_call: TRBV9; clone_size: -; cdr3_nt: TGTGCCAGCAGTATGGGGGCAGGAGGTGACACTGAAGCTTTCTTT; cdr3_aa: CASSMGAGGDTEAFF
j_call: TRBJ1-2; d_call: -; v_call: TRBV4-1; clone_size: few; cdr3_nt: TGCGCCAGCAGCCAAGATGACGGGAACTATGGCTACACCTTC; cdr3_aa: CASSQDDGNYGYTF
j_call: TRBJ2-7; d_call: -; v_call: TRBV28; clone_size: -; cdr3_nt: TGTGCCAGCAGTTTTCTCCCCTCCTACGAGCAGTACTTC; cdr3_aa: CASSFLPSYEQYF